The 22 T cell receptor beta chains in this list originate from one sample, sequenced in a study of quantifying T cell responses using KT2 cells. Background on the study: cDNA was made from DNase-treated RNA using alpha and beta constant primers.

A single-stranded UMI oligo with SP2 sequence was ligated to cDNA 3' ends. An equimolar mix of RC1.1 and RC1.2 primed the beta chain across TRBC1 and TRBC2. TCRdb fed the UMI-ligation and nested PCR reads into MiXCR, producing one record per CDR3 protein. The data show under 35,000 distinct CDR3 sequences, 7.3% seen once. The specimen sequenced was PBMCs spiked with cells of the T cell clone KT2. The receptors originated from a human donor.

The table lists this clonotype with many counts. The rearrangement links TRBV2 to TRBJ1-1; D gene ambiguous. The CDR3 is made up of 13 amino acids. Germline V lookup: CDR1 SNHLY, CDR2 FYNNEI. V was shortened by 6 bases and J by 1 base, with 9 bases between the two germline ends. The CDR3 protein is CASRVNRNTEAFF. The CDR3 DNA reads as TGTGCCAGCAGGGTAAACAGGAACACTGAAGCTTTCTTT.

The gene calls are TRBV4-3 and TRBJ1-5; no reliable D call. Germline V gene sequence: CDR1 LGHNA, CDR2 YSLEER. Trimming removed 1 base from V and 4 bases from J, with 8 bases in between. The CDR3 extends over 14 amino acids. DNA for the CDR3: TGCGCCAGCAGCCAAGCTGGGCAGAATCAGCCCCAGCATTTT. Translation: CASSQAGQNQPQHF.

This clonotype appeared many times. The chain uses TRBV4-1 and TRBJ2-7; D is unclear. This CDR3 has 13 amino acids. V gave up 3 bases and J gave up 2 bases, with 8 bases separating them. Per the germline V gene, CDR1 is MGHRA and CDR2 is YSYEKL. The DNA of the CDR3 is TGCGCCAGCAGCCATAACCCTCCCTACGAGCAGTACTTC. It yields the protein CASSHNPPYEQYF.

Ten or more counts support this clonotype. The V call is TRBV20-1, the J call TRBJ2-1; TRBD1 is a possible D gene (6 bases). Between the trimmed V and J ends, which lost 0 bases and 6 bases, there was a span of 15 bases. CDR3 length equals 15 residues. Looked up from germline, CDR1 is DFQATT and CDR2 is SNEGSKA (reference sequence). The CDR3 coding sequence is TGCAGTGCTAGAGATTGGGGGACACCGGGCAATGAGCAGTTCTTC. Encoded protein: CSARDWGTPGNEQFF.

The chain has TRBV11-3 and TRBJ2-1; TRBD1 agrees at 7 bases. The germline V gene encodes CDR1 SGHNT and CDR2 YENEEA. CDR3 size: 11 residues. The V gene end was trimmed by 5 bases and the J gene end by 12 bases; junction bases not matched to a gene: 4. The CDR3 loop is CASSRQGPQFF. The CDR3 DNA sequence: TGTGCCAGCAGCCGACAGGGACCGCAGTTCTTC.

This clonotype was seen a handful of times. The chain couples TRBV6-2 or TRBV6-3 to TRBJ2-2; 12 nucleotides agree with TRBD2. The CDR3 extends over 16 amino acids. J lost 3 bases, V lost 5 bases, and 4 bases had no gene match. Germline V gene data show CDR1 as MNHEY and CDR2 as SVGEGT. In DNA, the CDR3 is TGTGCCAGCAGTACCCGACTAGCGGGGGACACCGGGGAGCTGTTTTTT. Protein product: CASSTRLAGDTGELFF.

The genes are TRBV7-8 and TRBJ2-1, with TRBD2 matching over 14 bases. Per germline, CDR1 SGHVS and CDR2 FQNEAQ. V was pared by 3 bases and J by 8 bases, with 3 bases of the junction left unmatched. The CDR3 contains 15 residues. DNA for the CDR3: TGTGCCAGCAGCTTCCGACTAGCGGGGGGGGATGAGCAGTTCTTC. It yields the protein CASSFRLAGGDEQFF.

There are many counts of this clonotype. The chain uses TRBV30 and TRBJ1-2; D perhaps matches TRBD1 (6 bases). Germline V gene data show CDR1 as GTSNPN and CDR2 as SVGIG (reference sequence). Trimming took off 0 bases at V and 4 bases at J, with 15 bases between the two ends. There are 15 residues in the CDR3. The CDR3: CAWSVSPGAGYGYTF. CDR3 in DNA: TGTGCCTGGAGTGTATCCCCGGGGGCCGGCTATGGCTACACCTTC.

This clonotype was counted only a few times. The chain joins TRBV12-3 or TRBV12-4 to TRBJ1-6; 7 positions match TRBD1. Unmatched junction bases numbered 16, after V lost 5 bases and J lost 9 bases. The CDR3 runs to 17 residues. CDR3 protein: CASSPTYSTGSPSPLHF. The CDR3 DNA sequence: TGTGCCAGCAGTCCCACTTACTCGACAGGGAGCCCTTCACCCCTCCACTTT.

This clonotype was counted a few times. V and J are TRBV10-1 and TRBJ1-1; unclear D gene. Germline CDR1 reads WNHNN; CDR2 reads SYGVQD (reference sequence). There are 13 residues in the CDR3. V was clipped by 3 bases and J by 1 base, with 6 bases between them. The CDR3 nucleotides are TGCGCCAGCAGTGACGGCGGGAACACTGAAGCTTTCTTT. Its protein product is CASSDGGNTEAFF.

This clonotype was recorded at least ten times. The chain carries TRBV6-5 and TRBJ1-6; D remains ambiguous. V was trimmed by 6 bases and J by 0 bases, leaving 9 bases between them. The CDR3 consists of 15 residues. Germline-derived CDR1 and CDR2 are MNHEY and SVGAGI. The DNA of the CDR3 is TGTGCCAGCAGGCGAGAGCACTCCTATAATTCACCCCTCCACTTT. Its translation is CASRREHSYNSPLHF.

V gene TRBV29-1 combines with J gene TRBJ2-1, with 8 bases aligning to TRBD2. Losses at the gene ends were 3 bases for V and 4 bases for J; bases not matched to a gene: 5. This CDR3 contains 14 residues. CDR1 is SQVTM and CDR2 is ANQGSEA in the germline V gene. The CDR3 DNA is TGCAGCGTTGATTCCAGCGGGAGTTACAATGAGCAGTTCTTC. It yields the protein CSVDSSGSYNEQFF.

This clonotype was counted ten times or more. The chain employs TRBV2 and TRBJ2-1; D possibly uses TRBD1 or TRBD2 (5 bases each). Trimming removed 4 bases from V and 5 bases from J, with 12 bases in between. CDR1 and CDR2 from the germline V gene are SNHLY and FYNNEI. This CDR3 contains 14 residues. CDR3 loop: CASSVILGHNEQFF. Written as DNA, the CDR3 is TGTGCCAGCAGTGTTATATTGGGACACAATGAGCAGTTCTTC.

In its sample, this clonotype was seen many times. The chain combines TRBV20-1 with TRBJ2-3; a weak D match, TRBD2 (6 bases). CDR3 size: 13 residues. V lost 3 bases to trimming and J lost 6 bases, with 13 bases between them. The V gene's germline CDR1 is DFQATT and CDR2 SNEGSKA (reference sequence). The CDR3 sequence is CSARASAGDTQYF. For the CDR3, the DNA is TGCAGTGCTAGGGCCTCTGCGGGGGATACGCAGTATTTT.

The sample holds many counts of this clonotype. The J gene is TRBJ2-3, the V gene TRBV12-3 or TRBV12-4; D not resolved. CDR3 length equals 14 residues. V dropped 2 bases and J dropped 0 bases, with 6 bases sitting between them. This chain's CDR3 is CASSLIQSTDTQYF. The CDR3 coding sequence is TGTGCCAGCAGTTTAATACAGAGCACAGATACGCAGTATTTT.

This clonotype has only a few counts. This sequence joins TRBV5-1 and TRBJ1-2, with 8 positions matching TRBD1. Germline trimming cut 3 bases from V and 10 bases from J; bases unmatched to any gene: 8. The CDR3 extends over 13 amino acids. Germline assignment: CDR1 SGHRS and CDR2 YFSETQ. The CDR3 loop is CASSSPGQGLYTF. CDR3 nucleotides: TGCGCCAGCAGCTCTCCAGGACAGGGCCTCTACACCTTC.

This clonotype was seen repeatedly, ten times or more. V is TRBV4-3 and J is TRBJ2-1; D may be TRBD1 (6 bases). Germline V gene sequence: CDR1 LGHNA, CDR2 YSLEER. V was shortened by 4 bases and J by 6 bases, with 13 bases between the two germline ends. This CDR3 spans 14 amino acids. This CDR3 reads CASSRRGLGNEQFF. The DNA of the CDR3 is TGCGCCAGCAGCCGAAGGGGGTTGGGCAATGAGCAGTTCTTC.

This clonotype was seen only a few times. V is TRBV6-4 and J is TRBJ2-3; the match to TRBD2 covers 8 bases. CDR1 is MRHNA, CDR2 SNTAGT, per germline. Trimming cost V 8 bases and J 0 bases; bases outside gene matches: 7. The CDR3 is made up of 15 amino acids. CDR3 sequence reads: CASSKSSGSTDTQYF. DNA for the CDR3: TGTGCCAGCTCTAAGTCTAGCGGGAGCACAGATACGCAGTATTTT.

This chain links TRBV6-5 with TRBJ1-1, with a weak D call TRBD1 (6 bases). The length of the CDR3 is 13 residues. Germline assignment: CDR1 MNHEY and CDR2 SVGAGI. Trimming took 4 bases from V and 7 from J, leaving 13 bases between them. CDR3 coding DNA: TGTGCCAGCAGTTCAGCAGGGGTCCGTGAAGCTTTCTTT. Encoded protein: CASSSAGVREAFF.

A few counts support this clonotype. J is TRBJ1-6 and V is TRBV27; the D gene is possibly TRBD1 (5 bases). The V end lost 6 bases, the J end lost 0 bases, and 27 bases lay between the germline ends. CDR3 length: 21 residues. Germline V gene sequence: CDR1 MNHEY, CDR2 SMNVEV (reference sequence). CDR3 protein: CASSRRIAPGRSSSYNSPLHF. Written as DNA, the CDR3 is TGTGCCAGCAGCCGAAGGATCGCTCCGGGACGGTCAAGCTCCTATAATTCACCCCTCCACTTT.

This clonotype was counted many times. V usage is TRBV30 and J usage is TRBJ2-2; maybe TRBD2 (6 bases). CDR1 and CDR2 (germline): GTSNPN, SVGIG (reference sequence). V was pared by 8 bases and J by 1 base, with 14 bases between. The CDR3 length is 14 residues. In DNA form, the CDR3 reads TGTGCCACCGCACACGGGGGGAACACCGGGGAGCTGTTTTTT. As protein: CATAHGGNTGELFF.

The chain is built from TRBV10-3 and TRBJ2-1; 14 bases agree with TRBD2. With V trimmed by 7 bases and J by 9 bases, 8 bases remained unmatched. The CDR3 loop spans 15 amino acids. Germline V gene sequence: CDR1 ENHRY, CDR2 SYGVKD. The DNA for the CDR3 is TGTGCCATCATCGAGACTAGCGGGGGGGCGGCTGAGCAGTTCTTC. Its translation: CAIIETSGGAAEQFF.